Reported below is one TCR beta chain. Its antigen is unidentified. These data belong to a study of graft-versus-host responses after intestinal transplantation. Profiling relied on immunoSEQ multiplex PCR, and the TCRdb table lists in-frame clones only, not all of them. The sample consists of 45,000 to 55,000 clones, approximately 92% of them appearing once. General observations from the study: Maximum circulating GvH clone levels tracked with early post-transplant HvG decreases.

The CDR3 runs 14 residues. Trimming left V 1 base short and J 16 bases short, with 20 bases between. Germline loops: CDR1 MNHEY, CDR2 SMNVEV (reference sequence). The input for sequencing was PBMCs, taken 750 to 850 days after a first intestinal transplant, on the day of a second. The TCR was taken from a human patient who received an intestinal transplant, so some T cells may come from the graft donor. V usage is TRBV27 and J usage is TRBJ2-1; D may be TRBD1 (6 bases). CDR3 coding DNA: TGTGCCAGCAGTTTATTCATATCACAGGGACGGCAATTCTTC. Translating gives CASSLFISQGRQFF.